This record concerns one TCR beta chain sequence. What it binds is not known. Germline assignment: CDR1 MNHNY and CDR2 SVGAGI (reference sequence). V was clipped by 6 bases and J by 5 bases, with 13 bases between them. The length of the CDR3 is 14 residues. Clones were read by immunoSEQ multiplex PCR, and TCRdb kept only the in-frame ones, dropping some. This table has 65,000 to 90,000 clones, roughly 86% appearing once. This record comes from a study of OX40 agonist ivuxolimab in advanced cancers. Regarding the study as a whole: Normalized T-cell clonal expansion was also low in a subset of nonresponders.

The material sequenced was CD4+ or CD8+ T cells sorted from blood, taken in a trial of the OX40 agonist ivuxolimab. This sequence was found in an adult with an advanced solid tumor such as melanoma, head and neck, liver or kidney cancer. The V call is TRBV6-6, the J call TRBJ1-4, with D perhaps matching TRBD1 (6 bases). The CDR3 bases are TGTGCCAGCAGATCCACAGGGTCAAATGAAAAACTGTTTTTT. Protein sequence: CASRSTGSNEKLFF.